What follows are 28 T cell receptor beta chains derived from one specimen sequenced in a study of T cell responses to AZD1222 COVID-19 vaccine. Sequencing used immunoSEQ multiplex PCR; TCRdb keeps in-frame clones, though not all of them. The sample carries over 85,000 clones, 87% recorded once. Sample: peripheral blood, taken on day 0 of AZD1222 vaccination. These receptor sequences come from an adult in good health.

This chain links TRBV30 with TRBJ1-1; no clear D gene. Looked up from germline, CDR1 is GTSNPN and CDR2 is SVGIG (reference sequence). The V end was cut by 3 bases, the J end by 2 bases, with 4 bases between. The CDR3 is 11 residues long. This CDR3 is CAWSRNTEAFF. CDR3 bases: TGTGCCTGGAGCCGCAACACTGAAGCTTTCTTT. The entire variable domain, with the rest obtained from reference TRBV30 and TRBJ1-1, is as follows: SQTIHQWPATLVQPVGSPLSLECTVEGTSNPNLYWYRQAAGRGLQLLFYSVGIGQISSEVPQNLSASRPQDRQFILSSKKLLLSDSGFYLCAWSRNTEAFFGQGTRLTVV.

The chain links TRBV7-9 to TRBJ1-5; no clear D gene. Trimming left V 2 bases short and J 3 bases short, with 14 bases between. The CDR3 is made up of 16 amino acids. Germline CDR1 reads SEHNR; CDR2 reads FQNEAQ (reference sequence). The CDR3: CASSLWRGGSNQPQHF. CDR3 nucleotide sequence: TGTGCCAGCAGCTTATGGCGTGGCGGCTCCAATCAGCCCCAGCATTTT.

The chain recombines TRBV7-3 with TRBJ1-2; maybe TRBD1 (6 bases). This CDR3 has 12 amino acids. Germline assignment: CDR1 SGHTA and CDR2 FQGTGA. The V end lost 3 bases, the J end lost 8 bases, and 10 bases lay between the germline ends. As DNA, the CDR3 is TGTGCCAGCAGCTTGAATGGGGGCGGCTACACCTTC. The encoded protein is CASSLNGGGYTF.

The CDR3 protein is CASSLAGDLDEQFF. The CDR3 coding sequence is TGTGCCAGCAGTCTAGCGGGAGATCTCGATGAGCAGTTCTTC. The rearrangement joins TRBV6-2 or TRBV6-3 to TRBJ2-1; 10 positions match TRBD2. The CDR3 contains 14 residues. CDR1 and CDR2 (germline): MNHEY, SVGEGT. Trimming removed 5 bases from V and 8 bases from J; junction bases left unmatched: 6.

This clone has a handful of counts. Other DNA sequences in the sample encode the same CDR3. The chain recombines TRBV4-3 with TRBJ2-7, with a weak D call TRBD2 (6 bases). CDR1 LGHNA and CDR2 YSLEER come from the germline V gene. The ends were cut back, 1 base at V and 3 bases at J, with 7 bases in the middle. The length of the CDR3 is 13 residues. CDR3 nucleotides: TGCGCCAGCAGCCAAGTCGGGGGCTACGAGCAGTACTTC. Protein sequence: CASSQVGGYEQYF.

This chain connects TRBV18 to TRBJ1-5; the match to TRBD1 covers 7 bases. Germline V gene sequence: CDR1 KGHSH, CDR2 LQKENI. The CDR3 sequence is 17 residues long. V was pared by 1 base and J by 3 bases, with 9 bases of the junction left unmatched. CDR3 nucleotides: TGTGCCAGCTCACCACTTCCCTCGGGACAGAACAATCAGCCCCAGCATTTT. This translates into CASSPLPSGQNNQPQHF.

The chain recombines TRBV5-1 with TRBJ2-7, with D perhaps TRBD2 (5 bases). The germline V gene encodes CDR1 SGHRS and CDR2 YFSETQ. V lost 4 bases, J lost 6 bases, and 17 bases lay in between. This CDR3 comprises 14 residues. For the CDR3, the DNA is TGCGCCAGCAGCATGGACTTTTCTGGAGGCGAGCAGTACTTC. It encodes CASSMDFSGGEQYF.

This clone occurred once. The V call is TRBV5-6, the J call TRBJ1-3; the D is unclear. From germline, CDR1 is SGHDT and CDR2 YYEEEE. Trimming took 4 bases from V and 0 from J, leaving 8 bases between them. This CDR3 comprises 14 residues. The CDR3 spells CASSLGPSGNTIYF. Written as DNA, the CDR3 is TGTGCCAGCAGCCTTGGCCCCTCTGGAAACACCATATATTTT.

This chain links TRBV7-2 with TRBJ1-3; D is unclear. Germline CDR1 reads SGHTA; CDR2 reads FQGNSA. This CDR3 has 16 amino acids. The ends were cut back, 1 base at V and 0 bases at J, with 10 bases in the middle. The DNA for the CDR3 is TGTGCCAGCAGCTTAGGCAACCCCTCCTCTGGAAACACCATATATTTT. Amino acids: CASSLGNPSSGNTIYF.

This rearrangement joins TRBV7-3 to TRBJ2-1, with 7 bases identical to TRBD1. The CDR3 is made up of 15 amino acids. With V trimmed by 5 bases and J by 8 bases, 12 bases remained unmatched. CDR1 is SGHTA and CDR2 is FQGTGA in the germline V gene. CDR3 coding DNA: TGTGCCAGCAGCCCACAGGGGTCGGAAGGGGATGAGCAGTTCTTC. Its protein product is CASSPQGSEGDEQFF.

This rearrangement joins TRBV19 to TRBJ1-2, with D possibly TRBD1 on 6 matching bases. There are 15 residues in the CDR3. Germline lookup yields CDR1 LNHDA and CDR2 SQIVND (reference sequence). V lost 5 bases, J lost 0 bases, and 13 bases lay in between. In DNA form, the CDR3 reads TGTGCCAGTAGTTTCCGGGACATAGCTAACTATGGCTACACCTTC. Protein product: CASSFRDIANYGYTF.

This chain uses TRBV28 with TRBJ2-2, with D perhaps given as TRBD1 or TRBD2 (6 bases each). The V and J ends lost 5 bases and 7 bases respectively, with 17 bases between them. Looked up from germline, CDR1 is MDHEN and CDR2 is SYDVKM. The CDR3 is made up of 15 amino acids. This chain's CDR3 is CASSPPGGAGGELFF. The CDR3 region has the DNA TGTGCCAGCAGTCCCCCCGGGGGCGCGGGCGGGGAGCTGTTTTTT.

The chain has TRBV24-1 and TRBJ2-3, with a possible D match to TRBD2 (6 bases). Trimming removed 7 bases from V and 1 base from J, with 14 bases in between. CDR3 length: 15 amino acids. Germline CDR1 is KGHDR and CDR2 is SFDVKD. CDR3: CATSSAQRGTDTQYF. The CDR3 region has the DNA TGTGCCACCAGCTCTGCCCAGCGGGGCACAGATACGCAGTATTTT.

This chain joins TRBV3-1 (or the pseudogene TRBV3-2) and TRBJ2-7; unclear D gene. CDR1 and CDR2 from the germline V gene are LGHDT and YNNKEL (reference sequence). The CDR3 sequence is 15 residues long. Trimming took off 0 bases at V and 5 bases at J, with 14 bases between the two ends. CDR3 sequence reads: CASSQDHAARNEQYF. The CDR3 region has the DNA TGTGCCAGCAGCCAAGATCACGCGGCGAGAAACGAGCAGTACTTC.

The rearrangement joins TRBV5-1 to TRBJ2-7; 11 bases agree with TRBD2. There are 16 residues in the CDR3. Germline V gene data show CDR1 as SGHRS and CDR2 as YFSETQ. The V and J ends lost 5 bases and 0 bases, in that order; junction bases with no gene match: 7. DNA of the CDR3: TGCGCCAGCAGTCCTCAGACTAGCGGGGTCTCCTACGAGCAGTACTTC. Translating it yields CASSPQTSGVSYEQYF.

J is TRBJ2-7 and V is TRBV6-2 or TRBV6-3; D is possibly TRBD1 (6 bases). Trimming removed 3 bases at V and 2 bases at J, with 11 bases between. CDR3 length equals 14 residues. From germline, CDR1 is MNHEY and CDR2 SVGEGT. For the CDR3, the DNA is TGTGCCAGCAGTTATAACAGGGTCCCCTACGAGCAGTACTTC. Translated: CASSYNRVPYEQYF.

This sequence joins TRBV7-3 and TRBJ2-1, with 10 bases identical to TRBD2. The ends lost 2 bases at V and 7 bases at J; junction bases unmatched: 5. The CDR3 extends over 15 amino acids. In germline, CDR1 is SGHTA, CDR2 FQGTGA. CDR3 bases: TGTGCCAGCAGCTTATGGACTAGCGGCTTTAATGAGCAGTTCTTC. Translating it yields CASSLWTSGFNEQFF.

The V call is TRBV2, the J call TRBJ1-1; D not resolved. V was cut by 8 bases and J by 1 base, with 14 bases left in between. This CDR3 has 14 amino acids. Germline CDR1 SNHLY, CDR2 FYNNEI. This chain's CDR3 is CASLEVGRNTEAFF. The CDR3 DNA reads TGTGCCAGCCTCGAGGTGGGTCGGAACACTGAAGCTTTCTTT.

The chain employs TRBV7-2 and TRBJ2-3; possibly TRBD2 for D (6 bases). Trimming took off 5 bases at V and 0 bases at J, with 21 bases between the two ends. The CDR3 extends over 18 amino acids. Germline V CDR1 and CDR2: SGHTA, FQGNSA. CDR3 residues: CASSPLGGWRGSTDTQYF. CDR3 DNA sequence: TGTGCCAGCAGCCCCCTTGGAGGTTGGAGGGGAAGCACAGATACGCAGTATTTT.

CDR3 bases: TGCAGCGTTGAAGATCGGAGACAGGGGGCGGGGGACACTGAAGCTTTCTTT. As protein: CSVEDRRQGAGDTEAFF. The V call is TRBV29-1, the J call TRBJ1-1, with 10 bases lining up with TRBD1. The germline CDR1 and CDR2 sequences are SQVTM and ANQGSEA. The length of the CDR3 is 17 residues. V lost 0 bases, J lost 3 bases, and 10 bases stayed unmatched.

The table lists this clone with a count of one. J is TRBJ2-3 and V is TRBV5-1, with 9 bases identical to TRBD2. CDR1 and CDR2 (germline): SGHRS, YFSETQ. This CDR3 region has 14 residues. With V trimmed by 4 bases and J by 2 bases, 2 bases remained unmatched. The CDR3 DNA follows: TGCGCCAGCAGCCCTAGCGGGGCCACAGATACGCAGTATTTT. This codes for CASSPSGATDTQYF.

The chain has TRBV6-1 and TRBJ2-3, with D tentatively TRBD2 (7 bases). This CDR3 comprises 17 residues. Germline CDR1 MNHNS, CDR2 SASEGT. Trimming stripped 3 bases from V and 1 base from J, with 17 bases between. This chain's CDR3 is CASSDPQGGARTDTQYF. The CDR3 DNA is TGTGCCAGCAGTGACCCTCAAGGGGGGGCCCGCACAGATACGCAGTATTTT.

This chain links TRBV7-3 with TRBJ2-1; D gene ambiguous. V dropped 0 bases and J dropped 3 bases, with 9 bases sitting between them. Germline V gene lookup returns CDR1 SGHTA and CDR2 FQGTGA. This CDR3 contains 15 residues. This chain's CDR3 is CASSLTSDRYNEQFF. As DNA, the CDR3 is TGTGCCAGCAGCTTAACGAGTGATCGCTACAATGAGCAGTTCTTC.

The J gene is TRBJ2-4, the V gene TRBV7-2; no firm D call. Per germline, CDR1 SGHTA and CDR2 FQGNSA. V was trimmed by 3 bases and J by 0 bases, leaving 6 bases between them. The CDR3 contains 14 residues. The CDR3 is CASSFGVAKNIQYF. Here the CDR3 DNA reads TGTGCCAGCAGCTTTGGGGTAGCCAAAAACATTCAGTACTTC.

The chain links TRBV24-1 to TRBJ2-1, with D perhaps being TRBD1 or TRBD2 (7 bases each). Germline V gene lookup returns CDR1 KGHDR and CDR2 SFDVKD. CDR3 length: 17 residues. V was clipped by 1 base and J by 2 bases, with 14 bases between them. CDR3 nucleotide sequence: TGTGCCACCAGTGATTTTCCAGGGGGGAGGGCCTACAATGAGCAGTTCTTC. Amino acid sequence: CATSDFPGGRAYNEQFF.

The rearrangement joins TRBV9 to TRBJ1-1, with D possibly being TRBD1 (5 bases). Trimming took off 2 bases at V and 0 bases at J, with 8 bases between the two ends. Looked up from germline, CDR1 is SGDLS and CDR2 is YYNGEE. This CDR3 spans 14 amino acids. The CDR3 loop reads CASSVGHMNTEAFF. Here the CDR3 DNA reads TGTGCCAGCAGCGTGGGGCATATGAACACTGAAGCTTTCTTT.

The V and J genes are TRBV19 and TRBJ2-7, with D possibly being TRBD1 or TRBD2 (6 bases each). V was trimmed by 3 bases and J by 5 bases, leaving 20 bases between them. The CDR3 is 16 residues long. The V gene's germline CDR1 is LNHDA and CDR2 SQIVND (reference sequence). The CDR3 loop is CASSIGGPTWGHEQYF. The DNA of the CDR3 is TGTGCCAGTAGTATTGGGGGGCCGACTTGGGGCCACGAGCAGTACTTC.

This clone was counted a single time. The V call is TRBV24-1, the J call TRBJ2-7, with TRBD2 identical over 9 bases. The V gene's germline CDR1 is KGHDR and CDR2 SFDVKD. After removal of 4 bases from V and 7 bases from J, the junction contained 10 bases not matched to a gene. The CDR3 runs 15 residues. The CDR3 spells CATSDQREALEEQYF. The CDR3, as DNA: TGTGCCACCAGTGACCAGCGGGAGGCCCTCGAGGAGCAGTACTTC.